This T cell receptor (beta chain) was observed in a study of blood T cell repertoires in COVID-19 (TCRdb year 2020). Some background on the complete study: Samples from collaborators originated in the United States, Italy and Spain and spanned both the acute and convalescent phases of COVID-19. The material from the prospective study consisted of cDNA or gDNA derived from T cells, B-cell-depleted T cells, or PBMCs. Subjects who had been exposed to COVID-19, were actively infected with it, or had recovered from it provided the deeply sampled blood TCRbeta repertoires that made up the dataset. Where available, HLA class I and class II types were obtained from metadata supplied by the sample provider rather than from assay-based typing. Nearly every sample came with metadata listing a de-identified subject ID, COVID-19 status, age in years and sex. The samples were drawn from two sources: the first 160 participants of the ongoing ImmuneRACE study, and over 950 subjects contributed by 6 global collaborators. The repertoires were released in a freely available public database intended as a resource for research on the immune response to SARS-CoV-2.

Summary of the overall study and its limitations: The amount of clinical and demographic metadata varied by source and participant and was provided uncurated.

From cysteine to phenylalanine, the CDR3 is 16 amino acids long. Only CDR3 DNA is held: 48 bases, read in frame from base 1. CDR1 SGHRS and CDR2 YFSETQ are derived from the germline V gene. For this chain, trimming is 0 bases at the V end and 7 bases at the J end, and the number of junction bases without a gene match is 7. TCRbeta CDR3 regions were amplified from genomic DNA using the immunoSEQ Assay, a bias-controlled multiplex PCR. In the authors' own workflow: The number of nucleated cells in each sample was estimated by amplification of reference gene primers within the assay. To quantify the absolute abundance of each unique TCRbeta CDR3 rearrangement, sequence reads were collapsed and filtered. For each sample, productive Simpson clonality was calculated by taking the square root of Simpson's diversity index across productive rearrangements. Sourced from immuneACCESS, this table was stored by TCRdb with only in-frame sequences that have V and J called. A share of the clones is absent; for the studies checked, an unresolved V gene accounts for under half, and the remainder has no known explanation. The DNA was the basis for D and trimming; V, J and clone size are from that table. For this sample there are hundreds of thousands of clones; 80% to 95% appear just once. The ten largest clones capture around 0.85% of the sample.

Note on this clone: No antigen is known for it. One base away there is no much larger clone; base qualities are not given.

One collaborating source in Seattle enrolled patients while the patients were actively infected and followed the patients over time throughout the course of disease. Collaborating institutions collected whole blood in K2EDTA tubes following their own protocols. Collaborator samples were shipped for TCRbeta analysis as frozen whole blood, isolated PBMCs, or DNA extracted from either sample type. Input material: peripheral blood. The chain is encoded by TRBV5-1 joined to TRBJ2-7, with TRBD2 identical over 13 junction bases. The clonotype comes from a man aged 55 to 70 with COVID-19, enrolled during active disease. The CDR3 corresponds to CASSLGTSGGQGEQYF. The DNA is as follows: TGCGCCAGCAGCTTGGGGACTAGCGGGGGCCAGGGGGAGCAGTACTTC.